The source of this T cell receptor (beta chain) is a study of chemoradiotherapy in HPV16-positive cancers. Study-wide background: A couple of HPV16-positive patients' cells yielded candidate HPV-specific clones and common motifs. Study-wide points: HPV-specific T cells were functionally defined from only a couple of HPV16-positive patients. Non-HPV-specific T cells did not expand in tumors during treatment, whereas candidate HPV-specific clones and E7-related motifs did.

As to this clone: Its target is unknown.

Per germline, CDR1 SGHNT and CDR2 YENEEA. CDR3 length equals 15 residues. V lost 1 base and J lost 1, with 11 bases in between. TCRdb's copy holds only in-frame clones and misses some; the assay was immunoSEQ multiplex PCR. Of 6,000 to 9,500 clones in the sample, roughly 82% were seen once. The receptor's source is a human donor with HPV-associated anogenital cancer. The rearrangement joins TRBV11-3 to TRBJ2-7; a possible D gene is TRBD1 (5 bases). The specimen was tumor tissue, collected from a patient who underwent chemoradiotherapy. CDR3 sequence: CASSLGQGPSYEQYF. The CDR3 bases are TGTGCCAGCAGCTTAGGTCAGGGTCCTTCCTACGAGCAGTACTTC.